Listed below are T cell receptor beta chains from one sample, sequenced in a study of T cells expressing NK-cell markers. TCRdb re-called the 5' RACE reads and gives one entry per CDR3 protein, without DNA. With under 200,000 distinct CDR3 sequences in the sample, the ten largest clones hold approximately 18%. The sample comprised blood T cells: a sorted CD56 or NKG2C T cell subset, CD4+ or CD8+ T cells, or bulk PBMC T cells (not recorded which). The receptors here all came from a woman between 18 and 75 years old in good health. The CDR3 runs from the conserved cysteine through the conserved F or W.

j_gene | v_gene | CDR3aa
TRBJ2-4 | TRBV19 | CASSPAGTGHIQYF
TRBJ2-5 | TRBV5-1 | CASTRDSRETQYF
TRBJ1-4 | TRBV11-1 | CASSQRGRTTPNEKLFF
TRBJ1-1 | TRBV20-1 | CSAASGAEPTEAFF
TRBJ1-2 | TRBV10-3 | CAISGPQAFVGRYTF
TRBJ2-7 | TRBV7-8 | CASSLVNRGHEQYF
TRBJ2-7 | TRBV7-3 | CASSPTGRNDYEQYF
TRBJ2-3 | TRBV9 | CASSVEGARTDTQYF
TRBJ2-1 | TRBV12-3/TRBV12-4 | CASSYYKLLSYNEQFF
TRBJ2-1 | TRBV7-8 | CASSLAGPTINYNEQFF
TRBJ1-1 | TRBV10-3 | CASRRNAGQIEAFF
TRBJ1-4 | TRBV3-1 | CASSHRGLNEKLFF
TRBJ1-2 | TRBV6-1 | CASRSYRGIYGYTF
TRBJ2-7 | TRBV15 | CATSRDSHDRGEQYF
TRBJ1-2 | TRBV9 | CASSVVGSGYGYTF
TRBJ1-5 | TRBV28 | CASSSPEAWGQPQHF
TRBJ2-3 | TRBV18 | CASSATSGRTLGTDTQYF
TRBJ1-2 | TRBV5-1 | CASSLAPRAAGGNGYTF
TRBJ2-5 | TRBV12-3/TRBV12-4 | CASSLSSGVQETQYF
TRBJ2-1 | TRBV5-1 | CASSPELDSTYNEQFF
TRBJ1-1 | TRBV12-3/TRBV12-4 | CASSFRTGSMNTEAFF
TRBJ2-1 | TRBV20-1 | CSASRGIGNEQFF
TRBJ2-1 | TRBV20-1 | CSARARVYNEQFF